This TCR beta chain was sequenced in a study of regulatory T cells in long-lasting Graves disease. Study-level background: For under 3 months, newly diagnosed Graves' patients had been taking antithyroid drugs.

CDR1 MDHEN and CDR2 SYDVKM come from the germline V gene. Trimming left V 1 base short and J 6 bases short, with 4 bases between. The CDR3 runs to 12 residues. The sample's time point: newly diagnosed GD, antithyroid drugs for less than 3 months. Scientists built the TCR library using RNA that was extracted from PBMCs. In building TCR beta libraries, iRepertoire HTBI primers were used together with Arm-PCR of CDR3 regions. MiXCR, run by TCRdb on the multiplex PCR reads, gives a single entry per CDR3 protein. In the table there are 440,000 or so distinct CDR3 sequences, 15% of which are singletons. Points from the study as a whole: It was in persistent disease that TRBV28, TRBJ1-2 and TRBJ2-5 were favored.

On this clonotype: Its antigen is unknown.

These sequences were also reported in another study, on T cells in Graves' hyperthyroidism and ophthalmopathy. This second study says: Diagnoses were made from clinical symptoms, serum measures (thyroxine and TRAb), thyroid ultrasound and orbital computed tomography.

This chain joins TRBV28 and TRBJ1-3; D uncertain. Here the sequenced sample was peripheral blood mononuclear cells (PBMCs), taken at new diagnosis, from a patient treated with antithyroid drugs. The receptor's source is a woman aged 25 to 45 with Graves disease. The CDR3 bases are TGTGCCAGCAGTTTATTACAAAACACCATATATTTT. It codes for CASSLLQNTIYF.